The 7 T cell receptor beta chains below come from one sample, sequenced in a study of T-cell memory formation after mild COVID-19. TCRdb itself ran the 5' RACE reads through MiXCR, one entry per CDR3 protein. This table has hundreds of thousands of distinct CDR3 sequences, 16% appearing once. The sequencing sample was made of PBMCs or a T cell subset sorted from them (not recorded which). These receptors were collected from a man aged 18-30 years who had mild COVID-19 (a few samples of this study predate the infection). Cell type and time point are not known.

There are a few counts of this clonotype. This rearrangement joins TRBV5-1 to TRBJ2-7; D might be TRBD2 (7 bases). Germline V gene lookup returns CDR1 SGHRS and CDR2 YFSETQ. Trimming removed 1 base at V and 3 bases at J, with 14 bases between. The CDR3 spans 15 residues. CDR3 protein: CASSLSGGPFYEQYV. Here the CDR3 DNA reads TGCGCCAGCAGCTTGTCCGGGGGGCCTTTCTACGAGCAGTACGTC.

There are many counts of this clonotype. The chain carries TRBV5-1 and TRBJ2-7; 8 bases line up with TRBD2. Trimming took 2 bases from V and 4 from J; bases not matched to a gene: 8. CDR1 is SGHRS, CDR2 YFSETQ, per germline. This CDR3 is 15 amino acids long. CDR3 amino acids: CASSLGTGGGYEQYV. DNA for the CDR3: TGCGCCAGCAGCTTAGGCACGGGAGGGGGATACGAGCAGTACGTC.

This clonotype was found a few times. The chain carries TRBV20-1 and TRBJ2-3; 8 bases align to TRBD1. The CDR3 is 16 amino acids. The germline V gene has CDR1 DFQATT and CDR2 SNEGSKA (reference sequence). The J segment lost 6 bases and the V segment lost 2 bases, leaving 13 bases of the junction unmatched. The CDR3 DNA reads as TGCAGTGCTAGATACCACCTCAGGGGGCGGGCGGATACGCAGTATTTT. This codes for CSARYHLRGRADTQYF.

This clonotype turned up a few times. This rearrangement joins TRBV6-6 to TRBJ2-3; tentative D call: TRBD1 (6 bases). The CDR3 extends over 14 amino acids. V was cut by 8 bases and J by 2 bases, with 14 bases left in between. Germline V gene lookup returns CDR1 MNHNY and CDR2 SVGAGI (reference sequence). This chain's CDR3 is CASCPGHLTDTQYF. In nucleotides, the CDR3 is TGTGCCAGCTGTCCGGGACACCTCACAGATACGCAGTATTTT.

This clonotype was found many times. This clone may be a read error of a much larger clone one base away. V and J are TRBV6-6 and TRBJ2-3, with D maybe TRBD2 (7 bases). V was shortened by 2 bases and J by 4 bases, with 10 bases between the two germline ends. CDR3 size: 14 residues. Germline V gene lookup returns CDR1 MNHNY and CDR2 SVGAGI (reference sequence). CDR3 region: CASSYGGAADTQYF. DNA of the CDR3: TGTGCCAGCAGTTACGGGGGGGCCGCAGATACGCAGTATTTT.

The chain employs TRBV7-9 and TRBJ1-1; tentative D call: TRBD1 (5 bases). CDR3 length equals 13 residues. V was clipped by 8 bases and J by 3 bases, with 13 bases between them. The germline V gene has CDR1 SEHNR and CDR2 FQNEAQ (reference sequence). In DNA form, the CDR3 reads TGTGCCAGCTGCTGGAGGGGCGACACTGAAGCTTTCTTT. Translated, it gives CASCWRGDTEAFF.

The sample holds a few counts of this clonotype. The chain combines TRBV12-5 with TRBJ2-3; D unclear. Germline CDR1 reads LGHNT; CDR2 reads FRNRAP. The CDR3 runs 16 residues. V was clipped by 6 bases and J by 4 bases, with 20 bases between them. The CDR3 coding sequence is TGTGCTAGTGGCCCCGAGTCCCGCCCTCCCCCAGATACGCAGTATTTT. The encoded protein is CASGPESRPPPDTQYF.